The clone carrying this T cell receptor (beta chain) was seen only once. Its antigen is still unknown. Germline V lookup: CDR1 MGHRA, CDR2 YSYEKL. The CDR3 loop spans 17 amino acids. The junction had 8 bases not matched to a gene; V was cut back by 1 base and J by 3 bases. Repertoires were generated with immunoSEQ multiplex PCR, while TCRdb's copy carries only in-frame clones and drops some. The profile covers 1,500,000 or so clones, with over 95% appearing a single time and approximately 1.2% taken by the ten largest. The data belong to a study of shared clonotypes between healthy human individuals. Whole-study context: Every donor yielded three CD4 naive, three CD4 memory, two CD8 naive and one CD8 memory plate.

Findings and limits, study-wide: Non-shared clonotypes had lower generation probabilities than those shared by all four donors. Even with large depth, rarefaction showed that sorted-subset sequencing was incomplete. Richness estimates generally favored naive over memory subsets.

The TCR comes from a man aged 25-45 years in good health. The specimen was naive CD4+ T cells sorted from blood. Subset meaning: CD45RA+ positively selected. The rearrangement joins TRBV4-1 to TRBJ2-1; 8 positions agree with TRBD2. CDR3 amino acids: CASSQASAGVDYNEQFF. In DNA form, the CDR3 reads TGCGCCAGCAGCCAAGCCTCAGCGGGAGTCGACTACAATGAGCAGTTCTTC.